These 27 T cell receptor beta chains originate from one sample sequenced in a study of shared clonotypes between healthy human individuals. Some clones are missing from TCRdb's copy, which holds only in-frame ones; the method was immunoSEQ multiplex PCR. The sample carries hundreds of thousands of clones, roughly 97% recorded once. Sequencing input: naive CD4+ T cells sorted from blood. The subset denotes: CD45RA+ positively selected. All receptors derive from a woman in her 30s in good health.

The V gene is TRBV18, the J gene TRBJ2-2, with D unclear. Trimming took off 0 bases at V and 5 bases at J, with 4 bases between the two ends. This CDR3 spans 13 amino acids. Germline V gene lookup returns CDR1 KGHSH and CDR2 LQKENI. CDR3 residues: CASSPPGTGELFF. Written as DNA, the CDR3 is TGTGCCAGCTCACCACCGGGGACCGGGGAGCTGTTTTTT.

The chain links TRBV19 to TRBJ1-5; the D is unclear. Trimming took off 2 bases at V and 0 bases at J, with 8 bases between the two ends. Germline V gives CDR1 LNHDA, CDR2 SQIVND (reference sequence). CDR3 size: 15 residues. CDR3 nucleotide sequence: TGTGCCAGTAGTATAAGCGATTATAGCAATCAGCCCCAGCATTTT. Translation: CASSISDYSNQPQHF.

This chain links TRBV7-8 with TRBJ1-1; TRBD1 matches 9 bases. The length of the CDR3 is 15 residues. CDR1 is SGHVS, CDR2 FQNEAQ, per germline. V trimming: 4 bases; J trimming: 3 bases; junction bases outside the gene matches: 6. The CDR3 DNA follows: TGTGCCAGCAGCTCGGGGACAGGGTACCACACTGAAGCTTTCTTT. Translation: CASSSGTGYHTEAFF.

In DNA, the CDR3 is TGTGCCAGCAGCCGCCAATCTGGGGTCGCCACCGGGGAGCTGTTTTTT. It specifies CASSRQSGVATGELFF. This rearrangement joins TRBV7-7 to TRBJ2-2, with D hard to call. V was pared by 5 bases and J by 4 bases, with 17 bases between. The CDR3 spans 16 residues. Germline V gives CDR1 SSHAT, CDR2 FNYEAQ (reference sequence).

J is TRBJ2-3 and V is TRBV5-4; TRBD1 matches 10 bases. The germline V gene has CDR1 SGHNT and CDR2 YYREEE (reference sequence). The V and J ends lost 4 bases and 5 bases, in that order; junction bases with no gene match: 7. CDR3 length: 15 amino acids. CDR3 amino acids: CASSQVGQGKDTQYF. CDR3 in DNA: TGTGCCAGCAGCCAGGTGGGACAGGGGAAAGATACGCAGTATTTT.

V and J are TRBV10-3 and TRBJ2-3; D assignment may be TRBD1 or TRBD2 (5 bases each). The germline V gene encodes CDR1 ENHRY and CDR2 SYGVKD. This CDR3 has 15 amino acids. V was cut by 4 bases and J by 2 bases, with 13 bases left in between. CDR3 region: CAISGGVHLTDTQYF. For the CDR3, the DNA is TGTGCCATCAGTGGAGGGGTGCATCTCACAGATACGCAGTATTTT.

This rearrangement joins TRBV28 to TRBJ1-5, with a weak D call TRBD1 (6 bases). Trimming cost V 6 bases and J 2 bases, with 11 bases left between them. The germline V gene has CDR1 MDHEN and CDR2 SYDVKM. The CDR3 length is 14 residues. The CDR3 is CASREQGGNQPQHF. For the CDR3, the DNA is TGTGCCAGCAGGGAACAGGGCGGCAATCAGCCCCAGCATTTT.

This clone came up once. The chain uses TRBV5-1 and TRBJ1-1, with a weak D call TRBD1 (5 bases). Germline V CDR1 and CDR2: SGHRS, YFSETQ. The CDR3 is 18 amino acids. With 6 bases removed from V and 0 bases from J, the gap between germline ends came to 24 bases. In DNA form, the CDR3 reads TGCGCCAGCACCCCGGTTGGGCAGGGAAGGCGAATGAACACTGAAGCTTTCTTT. It specifies CASTPVGQGRRMNTEAFF.

The CDR3 bases are TGTGCCAGCAGACCGGGACAGGGACGAGTAAGAGCTTTCTTT. Its protein is CASRPGQGRVRAFF. The chain links TRBV6-5 to TRBJ1-1; 9 nucleotides match TRBD1. Trimming at V came to 6 bases and at J to 10 bases, leaving 12 bases not matched to a gene. Germline CDR1 MNHEY, CDR2 SVGAGI. This CDR3 region has 14 residues.

The chain is built from TRBV4-1 and TRBJ2-7, with 8 bases aligning to TRBD2. The J segment lost 4 bases and the V segment lost 1 base, leaving 6 bases of the junction unmatched. Germline values: CDR1 MGHRA, CDR2 YSYEKL. The CDR3 runs 15 residues. This CDR3 reads CASSQGPGGGYEQYF. DNA for the CDR3: TGCGCCAGCAGCCAAGGGCCGGGAGGGGGGTACGAGCAGTACTTC.

The chain combines TRBV6-5 with TRBJ1-1; D not resolved. Germline lookup yields CDR1 MNHEY and CDR2 SVGAGI. Trimming pared 2 bases from V and 6 bases from J, leaving 13 bases between. The CDR3 covers 14 residues. The CDR3 is CASSYDRVFSEAFF. The DNA of the CDR3 is TGTGCCAGCAGTTACGACCGGGTTTTTTCTGAAGCTTTCTTT.

The rearrangement joins TRBV5-1 to TRBJ2-2; tentatively, D is TRBD2 (5 bases). Looked up from germline, CDR1 is SGHRS and CDR2 is YFSETQ. The V end lost 4 bases, the J end lost 5 bases, and 9 bases lay between the germline ends. The CDR3 loop spans 13 amino acids. CDR3 sequence reads: CASSLTGTGELFF. Written as DNA, the CDR3 is TGCGCCAGCAGCCTGACGGGGACCGGGGAGCTGTTTTTT.

This chain uses TRBV11-2 with TRBJ1-2; no clear D. V was pared by 3 bases and J by 2 bases, with 7 bases between. Germline CDR1 is SGHAT and CDR2 is FQNNGV. This CDR3 is 13 amino acids long. The CDR3 nucleotides are TGTGCCAGCAGCTTCTTCGAAAACTATGGCTACACCTTC. Its translation: CASSFFENYGYTF.

The chain joins TRBV6-6 to TRBJ2-2, with no clear D. With 4 bases removed from V and 8 bases from J, the gap between germline ends came to 8 bases. Germline V lookup: CDR1 MNHNY, CDR2 SVGAGI (reference sequence). The CDR3 runs 12 residues. The CDR3 DNA reads TGTGCCAGCAGTTCTCCTCCAGGGGAGCTGTTTTTT. Encoded protein: CASSSPPGELFF.

The chain combines TRBV19 with TRBJ2-2, with 7 bases lining up with TRBD1. CDR3 length: 15 residues. The junction had 4 bases not matched to a gene; V was cut back by 6 bases and J by 0 bases. Germline V lookup: CDR1 LNHDA, CDR2 SQIVND (reference sequence). CDR3 protein: CASSSGTANTGELFF. In DNA, the CDR3 is TGTGCCAGTAGCTCCGGGACAGCGAACACCGGGGAGCTGTTTTTT.

This sequence joins TRBV28 and TRBJ2-3; possible D gene TRBD2, 5 bases. CDR3 size: 15 residues. Germline V gene lookup returns CDR1 MDHEN and CDR2 SYDVKM. Trimming removed 7 bases at V and 2 bases at J, with 16 bases between. CDR3 sequence reads: CASKSGRYPTDTQYF. The DNA of the CDR3 is TGTGCCAGCAAAAGCGGCCGATATCCCACAGATACGCAGTATTTT. Variable domain in full (rest from reference TRBV28 and TRBJ2-3): DVKVTQSSRYLVKRTGEKVFLECVQDMDHENMFWYRQDPGLGLRLIYFSYDVKMKEKGDIPEGYSVSREKKERFSLILESASTNQTSMYLCASKSGRYPTDTQYFGPGTRLTVL.

The gene calls are TRBV4-1 and TRBJ2-1; no clear D. Germline CDR1 is MGHRA and CDR2 is YSYEKL. V lost 1 base and J 2 bases, leaving 9 bases between the germline ends. The CDR3 totals 15 residues. CDR3 coding DNA: TGCGCCAGCAGCCAAGCGGAAGACCCCTACAATGAGCAGTTCTTC. As protein: CASSQAEDPYNEQFF.

This sequence joins TRBV28 and TRBJ2-1; the match to TRBD1 covers 11 bases. The V gene end was trimmed by 6 bases and the J gene end by 3 bases; junction bases not matched to a gene: 4. The germline V gene encodes CDR1 MDHEN and CDR2 SYDVKM. The CDR3 runs to 15 residues. CDR3 sequence: CASRMGQGDYNEQFF. CDR3 in DNA: TGTGCCAGCAGAATGGGACAGGGGGACTACAATGAGCAGTTCTTC.

The V gene is TRBV7-9, the J gene TRBJ1-1; 8 positions match TRBD1. The junction had 7 bases not matched to a gene; V was cut back by 1 base and J by 12 bases. The CDR3 has 13 amino acids. Germline assignment: CDR1 SEHNR and CDR2 FQNEAQ (reference sequence). In nucleotides, the CDR3 is TGTGCCAGCAGCTTAGGACAGGGGATCGAGACTTTCTTT. The encoded protein is CASSLGQGIETFF.

Only a few counts were recorded for this clone. This rearrangement joins TRBV19 to TRBJ2-2, with D possibly being TRBD1 or TRBD2 (6 bases each). Germline V gene data show CDR1 as LNHDA and CDR2 as SQIVND (reference sequence). Trimming cost V 5 bases and J 5 bases, with 15 bases left between them. The CDR3 length is 15 residues. CDR3 sequence (DNA): TGTGCCAGTAGTGAGGGGGGTCGAGCGACCGGGGAGCTGTTTTTT. Protein product: CASSEGGRATGELFF.

The chain links TRBV5-1 to TRBJ2-7, with 12 bases that match TRBD2. This CDR3 has 15 residues. Germline V gene sequence: CDR1 SGHRS, CDR2 YFSETQ. J lost 6 bases, V lost 1 base, and 5 bases had no gene match. In nucleotides, the CDR3 is TGCGCCAGCAGCTTGTGGCTAGCGGGAGGGCTCGAGCAGTACTTC. It codes for CASSLWLAGGLEQYF. The variable domain in full, with the rest retrieved from reference TRBV5-1 and TRBJ2-7, is KAGVTQTPRYLIKTRGQQVTLSCSPISGHRSVSWYQQTPGQGLQFLFEYFSETQRNKGNFPGRFSGRQFSNSRSEMNVSTLELGDSALYLCASSLWLAGGLEQYFGPGTRLTVT.

The chain uses TRBV5-1 and TRBJ1-5; D is undetermined. Per germline, CDR1 SGHRS and CDR2 YFSETQ. The CDR3 length is 14 residues. Trimming cost V 0 bases and J 5 bases, with 9 bases left between them. CDR3 in DNA: TGCGCCAGCAGCTTGGTGGGCCATCATCAGCCCCAGCATTTT. It translates to CASSLVGHHQPQHF.

The rearrangement links TRBV10-2 to TRBJ2-1; TRBD2 matches 10 bases. The CDR3 contains 15 residues. The ends lost 5 bases at V and 4 bases at J; junction bases unmatched: 5. Germline V gene lookup returns CDR1 WSHSY and CDR2 SAAADI. CDR3 amino acids: CASSWTSGRYNEQFF. The CDR3 DNA sequence: TGCGCCAGCAGTTGGACTAGCGGAAGGTACAATGAGCAGTTCTTC.

The CDR3 loop reads CASSTHTGLAGSYEQYF. The CDR3 bases are TGTGCCAGTAGTACCCACACCGGACTAGCGGGCTCCTACGAGCAGTACTTC. V usage is TRBV19 and J usage is TRBJ2-7, with 11 bases identical to TRBD2. With V trimmed by 4 bases and J by 0 bases, 8 bases remained unmatched. The CDR3 runs to 17 residues. Germline CDR1 LNHDA, CDR2 SQIVND (reference sequence).

V and J are TRBV19 and TRBJ2-1, with D perhaps matching TRBD2 (6 bases). CDR1 is LNHDA and CDR2 is SQIVND in the germline V gene (reference sequence). CDR3 size: 16 residues. The V and J ends lost 6 bases and 6 bases respectively, with 21 bases between them. The CDR3 nucleotides read TGTGCCAGTAGGTTTCTCGGGGGAGCTCGGTCCAATGAGCAGTTCTTC. Its protein is CASRFLGGARSNEQFF.

This clone is a singleton in its sample. V is TRBV7-2 and J is TRBJ2-3, with 9 positions matching TRBD2. Germline CDR1 reads SGHTA; CDR2 reads FQGNSA. The V and J ends lost 4 bases and 4 bases, in that order; junction bases with no gene match: 6. This CDR3 contains 15 residues. CDR3 DNA: TGTGCCAGCAGCTCGGGACTAGCAAATTCAGATACGCAGTATTTT. Protein: CASSSGLANSDTQYF.

V gene TRBV28 combines with J gene TRBJ2-6; no clear D gene. V was shortened by 7 bases and J by 4 bases, with 8 bases between the two germline ends. CDR1 and CDR2 (germline): MDHEN, SYDVKM. The CDR3 runs 13 residues. Here the CDR3 reads CASTPPGANVLTF. The CDR3 region has the DNA TGTGCCAGCACCCCTCCAGGGGCCAACGTCCTGACTTTC.